This is a list of T cell receptor beta chains from one sample in a study of T cells in tuberculosis. The table came from immunoSEQ multiplex PCR; TCRdb's copy has only in-frame clones and leaves some out. This sample yields around 35,000 clones, of which almost 95% are seen a single time; about 12% belongs to the top ten. Sequenced material: PBMCs. Every receptor here comes from a donor aged 10-35 years with latent tuberculosis or without tuberculosis infection. Some clones in this sample may be carry-over from other donors' samples. Each CDR3 is given with its conserved first and last residue. A D gene is named only where the DNA matches it firmly.

D: TRBD1
V: TRBV4-1
CDR3: CASSRLEAGQANQPQHF

D: .
V: TRBV19
CDR3: CASSIGVAGANVLTF

D: .
V: TRBV18
CDR3: CASSPGGASAFF

D: TRBD1
V: TRBV6-5
CDR3: CASSYGQGARTEAFF

D: TRBD1
V: TRBV28
CDR3: CASSPDRGGTQYF

D: .
V: TRBV28
CDR3: CASSLSVISGNTIYF

D: .
V: TRBV19
CDR3: CASSMGSYNEQFF

D: TRBD1
V: TRBV7-2
CDR3: CASSTRRTGKQPQHF

D: .
V: TRBV10-3
CDR3: CAIKSGMAANYGYTF

D: .
V: TRBV29-1
CDR3: CSVALGASLGYTF

D: .
V: TRBV5-1
CDR3: CASSSNINQPQHF

D: .
V: TRBV5-4
CDR3: CASSGGGLANEKLFF

D: .
V: TRBV18
CDR3: CASSPTRQNYGYTF

D: TRBD1
V: TRBV5-5
CDR3: CASTDRTPTNEKLFF

D: .
V: TRBV5-5
CDR3: CASSLVVLAGEQFF

D: .
V: TRBV5-8
CDR3: CASSLVQGSHQPQHF

D: TRBD1
V: TRBV7-2
CDR3: CASRDRGTTNYGYTF